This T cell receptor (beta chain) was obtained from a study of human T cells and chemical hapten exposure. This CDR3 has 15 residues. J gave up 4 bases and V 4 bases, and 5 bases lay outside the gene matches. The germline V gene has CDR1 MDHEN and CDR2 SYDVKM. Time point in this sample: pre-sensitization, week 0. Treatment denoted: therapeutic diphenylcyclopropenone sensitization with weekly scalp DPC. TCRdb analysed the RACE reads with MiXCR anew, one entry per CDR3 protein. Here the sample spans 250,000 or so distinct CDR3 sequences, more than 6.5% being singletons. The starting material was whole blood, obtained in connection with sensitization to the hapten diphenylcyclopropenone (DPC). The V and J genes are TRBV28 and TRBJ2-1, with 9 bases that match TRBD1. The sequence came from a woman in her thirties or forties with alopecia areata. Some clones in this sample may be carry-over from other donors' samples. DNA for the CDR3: TGTGCCAGCAGTTCCGGACAGGGGAGATACAATGAGCAGTTCTTC. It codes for CASSSGQGRYNEQFF.